This TCR beta chain was documented in a study of T cell responses to AZD1222 COVID-19 vaccine. Details on this clone: As yet, its antigen is unknown.

Study-level results: The repertoires were collected only after the peak T cell response. At study baseline, merely roughly 6 AZD1222 recipients were seropositive. Unmutated regions of variants are reportedly targeted by nearly half of spike-specific TCRs. The sample set comprised mostly white British donors with more females, and clonal diversity was possibly underestimated.

The germline gives CDR1 MNHEY, CDR2 SMNVEV (reference sequence). There are 15 residues in the CDR3. The junction had 2 bases not matched to a gene; V was cut back by 0 bases and J by 1 base. The repertoire was sequenced with immunoSEQ multiplex PCR; TCRdb's copy has only in-frame clones and lacks some. The sample includes under 40,000 clones, 70% to 90% of them seen just once. The source material was peripheral blood, sampled on day 0 of AZD1222 vaccination. The chain recombines TRBV27 with TRBJ1-2; 7 nucleotides align to TRBD1. The TCR sequence derives from an adult in good health. CDR3 sequence (DNA): TGTGCCAGCAGTTTATCGGGGACAGTTAACTATGGCTACACCTTC. It codes for CASSLSGTVNYGYTF.